These 32 T cell receptor beta chains share one sample of origin, sequenced in a study of blood T cell repertoires in COVID-19. The method was immunoSEQ multiplex PCR; TCRdb's version includes in-frame clones alone and lacks a portion of them. The sample records 140,000 to 150,000 clones, around four fifths being singletons. Sequencing used peripheral blood. The receptors here all came from a human donor in a cohort sampled during active COVID-19.

The chain uses TRBV6-1 and TRBJ1-5; TRBD1 aligns across 10 bases. The germline CDR1 and CDR2 sequences are MNHNS and SASEGT. There are 16 residues in the CDR3. The J segment lost 5 bases and the V segment lost 0 bases, leaving 4 bases of the junction unmatched. The DNA of the CDR3 is TGTGCCAGCAGTGAAGCGCCGGGACAGGGGTATCAGCCCCAGCATTTT. Translated, it gives CASSEAPGQGYQPQHF.

The rearrangement uses TRBV6-5 and TRBJ1-2; 7 nucleotides line up with TRBD1. The CDR3 has 14 residues. Trimming took 1 base from V and 6 from J; bases not matched to a gene: 5. The germline CDR1 and CDR2 sequences are MNHEY and SVGAGI. CDR3 region: CASSYFRDRDGYTF. In DNA, the CDR3 is TGTGCCAGCAGTTACTTTAGGGACAGAGATGGCTACACCTTC.

The rearrangement uses TRBV3-1 (or the pseudogene TRBV3-2) and TRBJ1-1; 7 bases fit TRBD1. The CDR3 sequence is 15 residues long. Trimming at V came to 1 base and at J to 5 bases, leaving 7 bases not matched to a gene. Germline CDR1 and CDR2: LGHDT and YNNKEL (reference sequence). As DNA, the CDR3 is TGTGCCAGCAGCCAAGTAAGACAGGGTCGGACTGAAGCTTTCTTT. Encoded protein: CASSQVRQGRTEAFF.

The chain joins TRBV6-5 to TRBJ2-3, with TRBD2 as a possible D gene (5 bases). The CDR3 length is 15 residues. Germline V gives CDR1 MNHEY, CDR2 SVGAGI. Trimming took 0 bases from V and 7 from J, leaving 14 bases between them. The CDR3 loop is CASSYSTTNPHTQYF. In DNA form, the CDR3 reads TGTGCCAGCAGTTACTCGACGACTAATCCACATACGCAGTATTTT.

V is TRBV25-1 and J is TRBJ2-7; D may be TRBD1 (6 bases). Looked up from germline, CDR1 is MGHDK and CDR2 is SYGVNS. Trimming took 1 base from V and 2 from J, leaving 12 bases between them. The CDR3 has 15 amino acids. The CDR3 reads CASSEFTGNPYEQYF. The DNA for the CDR3 is TGTGCCAGCAGTGAATTCACAGGGAACCCCTACGAGCAGTACTTC.

The chain couples TRBV7-9 to TRBJ2-7, with 10 bases matching TRBD1. The V and J ends lost 1 base and 3 bases, in that order; junction bases with no gene match: 6. The CDR3 runs 16 residues. The germline CDR1 and CDR2 sequences are SEHNR and FQNEAQ (reference sequence). The CDR3 sequence is CASSLGTGGGNYEQYF. CDR3 nucleotides: TGTGCCAGCAGCTTAGGGACAGGGGGTGGAAACTACGAGCAGTACTTC. The variable domain in full, with the rest retrieved from reference TRBV7-9 and TRBJ2-7, is DTGVSQNPRHKITKRGQNVTFRCDPISEHNRLYWYRQTLGQGPEFLTYFQNEAQLEKSRLLSDRFSAERPKGSFSTLEIQRTEQGDSAMYLCASSLGTGGGNYEQYFGPGTRLTVT.

This chain connects TRBV28 to TRBJ2-7; maybe TRBD1 (5 bases). The CDR3 has 14 residues. V lost 2 bases to trimming and J lost 1 base, with 9 bases between them. Germline V gene lookup returns CDR1 MDHEN and CDR2 SYDVKM. The CDR3 nucleotides are TGTGCCAGCAGTTTAGGCAGGGTATCCTACGAGCAGTACTTC. This encodes CASSLGRVSYEQYF.

The V gene is TRBV18, the J gene TRBJ2-7; a possible D gene is TRBD2 (7 bases). CDR1 and CDR2 from the germline V gene are KGHSH and LQKENI. The CDR3 spans 14 residues. Deletions cut 3 bases from V and 3 bases from J, with 12 bases between. The CDR3 DNA is TGTGCCAGCTCACCCGGGGGGCCTAGCTACGAGCAGTACTTC. It is translated as CASSPGGPSYEQYF. Filled out from reference TRBV18 and TRBJ2-7, the complete variable domain reads NAGVMQNPRHLVRRRGQEARLRCSPMKGHSHVYWYRQLPEEGLKFMVYLQKENIIDESGMPKERFSAEFPKEGPSILRIQQVVRGDSAAYFCASSPGGPSYEQYFGPGTRLTVT.

CDR3 loop: CASSPRGFSYNEQFF. The CDR3 DNA reads TGTGCCAGCAGCCCCAGGGGCTTCTCCTACAATGAGCAGTTCTTC. The chain employs TRBV11-3 and TRBJ2-1, with a tentative D call TRBD1 (6 bases). With 5 bases removed from V and 0 bases from J, the gap between germline ends came to 11 bases. The germline V gene encodes CDR1 SGHNT and CDR2 YENEEA. CDR3 length: 15 residues.

The rearrangement joins TRBV28 to TRBJ1-2, with 9 bases fitting TRBD1. The CDR3 has 16 residues. Germline V gene sequence: CDR1 MDHEN, CDR2 SYDVKM. V lost 4 bases and J lost 0; bases outside the gene matches: 6. CDR3 bases: TGTGCCAGCAGTTCACCGGGACAGGGTCCTAACTATGGCTACACCTTC. It translates to CASSSPGQGPNYGYTF.

This rearrangement joins TRBV7-2 to TRBJ2-6, with D perhaps TRBD1 (5 bases). Germline V lookup: CDR1 SGHTA, CDR2 FQGNSA. Trimming removed 1 base from V and 4 bases from J, with 11 bases in between. The CDR3 extends over 16 amino acids. Here the CDR3 DNA reads TGTGCCAGCAGCTTAGGGGGCACTGCAGGGGCCAACGTCCTGACTTTC. Its protein is CASSLGGTAGANVLTF.

The CDR3 sequence: CAISETGQGYQPQHF. The CDR3 bases are TGTGCCATCAGTGAGACCGGACAGGGATACCAGCCCCAGCATTTT. The chain joins TRBV10-3 to TRBJ1-5, with 8 bases lining up with TRBD1. Germline CDR1 reads ENHRY; CDR2 reads SYGVKD. This CDR3 is 15 amino acids long. Trimming removed 2 bases from V and 7 bases from J; junction bases left unmatched: 7.

The rearrangement links TRBV11-3 to TRBJ2-5, with a weak D call TRBD1 (6 bases). The V gene lost 5 bases and the J gene lost 5 bases, with 18 bases spanning the gap. Germline V CDR1 and CDR2: SGHNT, YENEEA. The CDR3 runs 15 residues. As DNA, the CDR3 is TGTGCCAGCAGCCTCCACCCAGGGACATTGGAGACCCAGTACTTC. This encodes CASSLHPGTLETQYF. Based on the CDR3 plus reference TRBV11-3 and TRBJ2-5, the full variable domain is EAGVVQSPRYKIIEKKQPVAFWCNPISGHNTLYWYLQNLGQGPELLIRYENEEAVDDSQLPKDRFSAERLKGVDSTLKIQPAELGDSAVYLCASSLHPGTLETQYFGPGTRLLVL.

V gene TRBV19 combines with J gene TRBJ1-5; a possible D gene is TRBD1 (5 bases). The CDR3 covers 14 residues. V lost 3 bases, J lost 0 bases, and 6 bases lay in between. The V gene's germline CDR1 is LNHDA and CDR2 SQIVND (reference sequence). The CDR3 reads CASSIRDSNQPQHF. In DNA form, the CDR3 reads TGTGCCAGTAGTATCAGGGATAGCAATCAGCCCCAGCATTTT.

CDR3 residues: CASSLKQLGVLNTEAFF. The CDR3 bases are TGCGCCAGCAGTCTCAAACAGCTAGGGGTCTTAAACACTGAAGCTTTCTTT. The chain joins TRBV10-2 to TRBJ1-1; D may be TRBD1 (5 bases). Germline CDR1 reads WSHSY; CDR2 reads SAAADI. V lost 5 bases to trimming and J lost 2 bases, with 21 bases between them. This CDR3 region has 17 residues.

CDR3 DNA sequence: TGTGCCAGCAGCTCCCCCCCGGGGTCTGGAAACACCATATATTTT. Its translation: CASSSPPGSGNTIYF. The V gene is TRBV7-2, the J gene TRBJ1-3; the D is unclear. Germline-derived CDR1 and CDR2 are SGHTA and FQGNSA. V was pared by 4 bases and J by 1 base, with 11 bases between. The CDR3 is 15 residues long. Using reference TRBV7-2 and TRBJ1-3 for the parts outside the CDR3, the full variable domain is GAGVSQSPSNKVTEKGKDVELRCDPISGHTALYWYRQSLGQGLEFLIYFQGNSAPDKSGLPSDRFSAERTGGSVSTLTIQRTQQEDSAVYLCASSSPPGSGNTIYFGEGSWLTVV.

The chain has TRBV9 and TRBJ2-1; 10 bases align to TRBD2. Germline V lookup: CDR1 SGDLS, CDR2 YYNGEE. CDR3 length: 17 residues. Trimming took 3 bases from V and 7 from J; bases not matched to a gene: 13. The CDR3 coding sequence is TGTGCCAGCAGCGCCTGGATGGCTAGCGGGGGCCAGAATGAGCAGTTCTTC. Protein product: CASSAWMASGGQNEQFF. The whole variable domain, remainder taken from reference TRBV9 and TRBJ2-1, is DSGVTQTPKHLITATGQRVTLRCSPRSGDLSVYWYQQSLDQGLQFLIQYYNGEERAKGNILERFSAQQFPDLHSELNLSSLELGDSALYFCASSAWMASGGQNEQFFGPGTRLTVL.

V gene TRBV7-9 combines with J gene TRBJ1-6; TRBD1 matches 7 bases. This CDR3 has 13 amino acids. The trim removed 5 bases at V and 10 bases at J, leaving 5 bases unmatched. Germline V CDR1 and CDR2: SEHNR, FQNEAQ (reference sequence). The CDR3: CASSPTGDSPLHF. The CDR3 nucleotides read TGTGCCAGCAGCCCTACAGGGGACTCACCCCTCCACTTT. Using reference TRBV7-9 and TRBJ1-6 for the parts outside the CDR3, the full variable domain is DTGVSQNPRHKITKRGQNVTFRCDPISEHNRLYWYRQTLGQGPEFLTYFQNEAQLEKSRLLSDRFSAERPKGSFSTLEIQRTEQGDSAMYLCASSPTGDSPLHFGNGTRLTVT.

The chain links TRBV4-3 to TRBJ2-2; TRBD1 aligns across 12 bases. J was trimmed by 6 bases and V by 2 bases; bases with no gene match: 10. The CDR3 spans 18 residues. Germline V lookup: CDR1 LGHNA, CDR2 YSLEER. CDR3 residues: CASSQPSGTGGVAGELFF. The CDR3 nucleotides are TGCGCCAGCAGCCAACCCTCCGGGACAGGGGGCGTTGCCGGGGAGCTGTTTTTT.

The chain employs TRBV7-8 and TRBJ1-1; no definite D call. The CDR3 runs to 12 residues. The germline CDR1 and CDR2 sequences are SGHVS and FQNEAQ. Between the trimmed V and J ends, which lost 0 bases and 11 bases, there was a span of 10 bases. The CDR3 reads CASSLAGFEAFF. The CDR3 bases are TGTGCCAGCAGCTTAGCTGGTTTTGAGGCTTTCTTT. Drawing the rest from reference TRBV7-8 and TRBJ1-1, the complete variable domain is GAGVSQSPRYKVAKRGQDVALRCDPISGHVSLFWYQQALGQGPEFLTYFQNEAQLDKSGLPSDRFFAERPEGSVSTLKIQRTQQEDSAVYLCASSLAGFEAFFGQGTRLTVV.

This clone was detected a few times. The J gene is TRBJ1-1, the V gene TRBV4-3; 7 bases map to TRBD1. Unmatched junction bases numbered 7, after V lost 2 bases and J lost 4 bases. The CDR3 loop spans 15 amino acids. From germline, CDR1 is LGHNA and CDR2 YSLEER. The CDR3 loop reads CASSQSWTGLTEAFF. DNA of the CDR3: TGCGCCAGCAGCCAATCCTGGACAGGACTCACTGAAGCTTTCTTT.

J is TRBJ1-1 and V is TRBV7-9; 12 bases agree with TRBD1. CDR1 is SEHNR, CDR2 FQNEAQ, per germline (reference sequence). V shed 1 base and J 2 bases; nucleotides not matched to a gene: 8. The CDR3 sequence is 18 residues long. CDR3 coding DNA: TGTGCCAGCAGCTTAGTTATTGGGACAGGGGGCGTCAACACTGAAGCTTTCTTT. Protein sequence: CASSLVIGTGGVNTEAFF.

The chain carries TRBV6-5 and TRBJ1-5; D remains unclear. Trimming removed 2 bases at V and 0 bases at J, with 5 bases between. The CDR3 contains 14 residues. Germline CDR1 reads MNHEY; CDR2 reads SVGAGI. In DNA form, the CDR3 reads TGTGCCAGCAGTTACGCCTATAGCAATCAGCCCCAGCATTTT. This codes for CASSYAYSNQPQHF.

The V gene is TRBV12-3 or TRBV12-4, the J gene TRBJ2-1, with D possibly being TRBD1 (5 bases). Between the trimmed V and J ends, which lost 3 bases and 6 bases, there was a span of 9 bases. CDR3 length equals 13 residues. The CDR3 sequence: CASSFGAGNEQFF. The CDR3 DNA is TGTGCCAGCAGTTTTGGGGCAGGCAATGAGCAGTTCTTC.

The gene calls are TRBV30 and TRBJ1-6; 7 bases map to TRBD1. Trimming cost V 3 bases and J 7 bases; bases outside gene matches: 9. CDR1 and CDR2 (germline): GTSNPN, SVGIG (reference sequence). The CDR3 loop spans 15 amino acids. The CDR3 is CAWRENRGWNSPLHF. The CDR3 nucleotides read TGTGCCTGGAGGGAGAACAGGGGCTGGAATTCACCCCTCCACTTT. The full variable domain, completed using reference TRBV30 and TRBJ1-6, is SQTIHQWPATLVQPVGSPLSLECTVEGTSNPNLYWYRQAAGRGLQLLFYSVGIGQISSEVPQNLSASRPQDRQFILSSKKLLLSDSGFYLCAWRENRGWNSPLHFGNGTRLTVT.

The J gene is TRBJ1-1, the V gene TRBV7-2; D possibly corresponds to TRBD1 (5 bases). The CDR3 length is 15 residues. Trimming took 2 bases from V and 4 from J, leaving 14 bases between them. The germline V gene has CDR1 SGHTA and CDR2 FQGNSA. The CDR3 region has the DNA TGTGCCAGCAGCTTACTGGATTACGGGGGCACTGAAGCTTTCTTT. Translated: CASSLLDYGGTEAFF.

The V and J genes are TRBV11-2 and TRBJ2-7, with 11 bases that match TRBD1. The CDR3 has 15 amino acids. The J segment lost 1 base and the V segment lost 5 bases, leaving 4 bases of the junction unmatched. The germline CDR1 and CDR2 sequences are SGHAT and FQNNGV. CDR3 coding DNA: TGTGCCAGCAGCCCGGGGACAGGGGGGTCCTACGAGCAGTACTTC. Amino acids: CASSPGTGGSYEQYF.

This clone was seen only a few times. This rearrangement joins TRBV6-5 to TRBJ1-2; D is unclear. Germline V gene data show CDR1 as MNHEY and CDR2 as SVGAGI. The CDR3 has 12 residues. V lost 11 bases to trimming and J lost 7 bases, with 17 bases between them. CDR3 sequence (DNA): TGTGCCGTCCTGACCGTTCGAGGTGGCTACACCTTC. Translation: CAVLTVRGGYTF.

The chain links TRBV4-3 to TRBJ1-3, with TRBD1 matching 8 bases. CDR1 and CDR2 from the germline V gene are LGHNA and YSLEER. The CDR3 is 17 residues long. Trimming cost V 0 bases and J 3 bases; bases outside gene matches: 7. CDR3 coding DNA: TGCGCCAGCAGCCAAGATAGGACAGGGAGGGGTGGAAACACCATATATTTT. Amino acids: CASSQDRTGRGGNTIYF.

This clone has a handful of counts. The chain links TRBV7-6 to TRBJ1-1; D perhaps matches TRBD1 (5 bases). Trimming stripped 5 bases from V and 2 bases from J, with 9 bases between. This CDR3 contains 13 residues. Germline CDR1 SGHVS, CDR2 FNYEAQ. The CDR3 DNA reads as TGTGCCAGCAGCCCCGGACAAAACACTGAAGCTTTCTTT. This translates into CASSPGQNTEAFF. Filled out from reference TRBV7-6 and TRBJ1-1, the complete variable domain reads GAGVSQSPRYKVTKRGQDVALRCDPISGHVSLYWYRQALGQGPEFLTYFNYEAQQDKSGLPNDRFSAERPEGSISTLTIQRTEQRDSAMYRCASSPGQNTEAFFGQGTRLTVV.

The chain couples TRBV5-1 to TRBJ2-7, with D possibly matching TRBD2 (5 bases). The CDR3 runs 12 residues. Germline V CDR1 and CDR2: SGHRS, YFSETQ. V lost 3 bases to trimming and J lost 7 bases, with 11 bases between them. CDR3 sequence: CASSWTAGEQYF. DNA of the CDR3: TGCGCCAGCAGCTGGACGGCGGGTGAGCAGTACTTC.

The V gene is TRBV6-5, the J gene TRBJ1-6; TRBD1 agrees at 11 bases. The CDR3 totals 14 residues. Trimming at V came to 10 bases and at J to 9 bases, leaving 8 bases not matched to a gene. Germline assignment: CDR1 MNHEY and CDR2 SVGAGI. CDR3 sequence (DNA): TGTGCCACCCGGGACAGGGGGATTAGTTCACCCCTCCACTTT. It translates to CATRDRGISSPLHF.